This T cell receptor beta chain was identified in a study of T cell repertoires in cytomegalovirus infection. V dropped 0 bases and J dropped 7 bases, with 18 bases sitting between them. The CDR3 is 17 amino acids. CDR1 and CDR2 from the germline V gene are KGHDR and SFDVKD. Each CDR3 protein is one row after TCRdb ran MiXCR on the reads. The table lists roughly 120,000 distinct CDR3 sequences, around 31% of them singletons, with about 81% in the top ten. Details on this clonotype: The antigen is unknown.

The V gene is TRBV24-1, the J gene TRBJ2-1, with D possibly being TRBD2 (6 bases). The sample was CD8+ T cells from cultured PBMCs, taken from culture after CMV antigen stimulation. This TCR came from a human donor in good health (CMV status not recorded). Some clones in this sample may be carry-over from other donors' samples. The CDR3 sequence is CATSDLTGTLEPNEQFF. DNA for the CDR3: TGTGCCACCAGTGATTTGACCGGGACTCTCGAACCAAATGAGCAGTTCTTC.